This T cell receptor (beta chain) was found in a study of kidney transplant recipient with SARS-CoV-2 infection. This clonotype was detected many times. V lost 8 bases, J lost 3 bases, and 13 bases stayed unmatched. Germline-derived CDR1 and CDR2 are MNHNY and SVGAGI (reference sequence). The CDR3 is 16 residues long. TCRdb analysed the reads with MiXCR anew, one entry per CDR3 protein. The sample shows 200,000 to 300,000 distinct CDR3 sequences, 25% to 30% of them seen only once. This chain uses TRBV6-6 with TRBJ2-3, with 8 bases matching TRBD1. This TCR was sampled from a male patient between 25 and 39 years old who had COVID-19 and was a kidney transplant recipient. The T cells may partly be graft donor cells. The sequencing used a blood sample, collected at baseline and between days 110 and 120 from a kidney transplant recipient. In nucleotides, the CDR3 is TGTGCCAGCCGCGACCTCCGGACAGGGTTGACAGATACGCAGTATTTT. This encodes CASRDLRTGLTDTQYF.